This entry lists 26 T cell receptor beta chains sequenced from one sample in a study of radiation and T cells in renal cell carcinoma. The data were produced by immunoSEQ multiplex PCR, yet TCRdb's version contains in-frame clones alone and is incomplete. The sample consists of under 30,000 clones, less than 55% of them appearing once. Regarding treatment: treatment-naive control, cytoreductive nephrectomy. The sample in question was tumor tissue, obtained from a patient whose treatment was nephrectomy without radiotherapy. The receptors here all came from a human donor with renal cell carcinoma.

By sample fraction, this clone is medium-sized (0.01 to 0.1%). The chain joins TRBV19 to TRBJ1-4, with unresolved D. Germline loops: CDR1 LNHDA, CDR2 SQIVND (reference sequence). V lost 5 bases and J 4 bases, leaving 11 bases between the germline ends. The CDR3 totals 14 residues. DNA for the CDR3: TGTGCCAGTAGTCCCCGGGCCTTTAATGAAAAACTGTTTTTT. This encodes CASSPRAFNEKLFF. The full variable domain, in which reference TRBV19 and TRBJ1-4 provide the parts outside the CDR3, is DGGITQSPKYLFRKEGQNVTLSCEQNLNHDAMYWYRQDPGQGLRLIYYSQIVNDFQKGDIAEGYSVSREKKESFPLTVTSAQKNPTAFYLCASSPRAFNEKLFFGSGTQLSVL.

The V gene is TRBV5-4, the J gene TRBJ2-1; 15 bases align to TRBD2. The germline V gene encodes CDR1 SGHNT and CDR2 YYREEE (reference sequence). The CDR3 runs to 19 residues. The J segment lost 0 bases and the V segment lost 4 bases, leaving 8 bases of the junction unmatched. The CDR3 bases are TGTGCCAGCAGCGCCCTGGGACTAGCGGGGGGCAGCTCCTACAATGAGCAGTTCTTC. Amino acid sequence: CASSALGLAGGSSYNEQFF.

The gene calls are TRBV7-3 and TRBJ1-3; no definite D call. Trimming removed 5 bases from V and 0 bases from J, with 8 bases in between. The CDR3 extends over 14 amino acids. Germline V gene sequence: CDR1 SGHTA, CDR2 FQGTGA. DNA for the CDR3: TGTGCCAGCAGCCACACCGACTCTGGAAACACCATATATTTT. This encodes CASSHTDSGNTIYF.

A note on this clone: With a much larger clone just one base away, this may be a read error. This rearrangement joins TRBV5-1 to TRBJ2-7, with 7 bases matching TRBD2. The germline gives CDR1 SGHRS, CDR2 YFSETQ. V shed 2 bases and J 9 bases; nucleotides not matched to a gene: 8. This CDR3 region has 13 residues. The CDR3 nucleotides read TGCGCCAGCAGCTTAAGCGGGACCCCGGGGCAGTACTTC. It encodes CASSLSGTPGQYF.

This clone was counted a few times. CDR3 in amino acids: CASSLTGDGRTDTQYF. The CDR3 DNA reads TGTGCCAGCAGCTTAACGGGAGACGGCCGCACAGATACGCAGTATTTT. The chain employs TRBV7-3 and TRBJ2-3; D possibly corresponds to TRBD2 (5 bases). Germline V CDR1 and CDR2: SGHTA, FQGTGA. V was shortened by 0 bases and J by 1 base, with 11 bases between the two germline ends. The CDR3 sequence is 16 residues long.

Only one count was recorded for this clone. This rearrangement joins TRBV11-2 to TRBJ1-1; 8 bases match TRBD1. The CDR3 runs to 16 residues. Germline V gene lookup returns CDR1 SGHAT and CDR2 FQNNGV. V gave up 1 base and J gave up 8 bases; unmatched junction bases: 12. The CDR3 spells CASSLAGTGGAFEAFF. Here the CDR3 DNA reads TGTGCCAGCAGCTTAGCCGGTACAGGGGGGGCGTTCGAAGCTTTCTTT.

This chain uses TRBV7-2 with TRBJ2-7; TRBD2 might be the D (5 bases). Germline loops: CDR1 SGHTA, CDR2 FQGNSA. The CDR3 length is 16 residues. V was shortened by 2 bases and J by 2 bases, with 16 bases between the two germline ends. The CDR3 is CASSLNQAGPAYEQYF. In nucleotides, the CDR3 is TGTGCCAGCAGCTTAAATCAGGCGGGCCCAGCCTACGAGCAGTACTTC.

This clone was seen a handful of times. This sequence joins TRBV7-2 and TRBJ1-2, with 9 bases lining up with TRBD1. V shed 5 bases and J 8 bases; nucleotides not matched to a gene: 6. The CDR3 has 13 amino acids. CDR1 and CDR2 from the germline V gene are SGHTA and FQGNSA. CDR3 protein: CASSPGQGLGYTF. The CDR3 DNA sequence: TGTGCCAGCAGCCCCGGACAGGGGCTCGGCTACACCTTC.

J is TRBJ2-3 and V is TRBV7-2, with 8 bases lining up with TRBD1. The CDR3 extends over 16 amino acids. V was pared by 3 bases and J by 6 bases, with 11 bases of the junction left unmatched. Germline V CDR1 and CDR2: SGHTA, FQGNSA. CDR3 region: CASSFRQGLSLDTQYF. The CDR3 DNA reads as TGTGCCAGCAGCTTCCGACAGGGGTTAAGTTTGGATACGCAGTATTTT. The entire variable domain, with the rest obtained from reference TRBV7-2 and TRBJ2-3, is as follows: GAGVSQSPSNKVTEKGKDVELRCDPISGHTALYWYRQSLGQGLEFLIYFQGNSAPDKSGLPSDRFSAERTGGSVSTLTIQRTQQEDSAVYLCASSFRQGLSLDTQYFGPGTRLTVL.

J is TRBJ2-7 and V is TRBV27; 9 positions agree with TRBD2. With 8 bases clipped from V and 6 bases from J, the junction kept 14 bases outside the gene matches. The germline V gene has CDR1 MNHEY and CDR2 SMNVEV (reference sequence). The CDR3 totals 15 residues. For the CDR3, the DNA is TGTGCCAGCGGGCCAGGGGGGAGCGGGGGGCGCGAGCAGTACTTC. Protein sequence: CASGPGGSGGREQYF.

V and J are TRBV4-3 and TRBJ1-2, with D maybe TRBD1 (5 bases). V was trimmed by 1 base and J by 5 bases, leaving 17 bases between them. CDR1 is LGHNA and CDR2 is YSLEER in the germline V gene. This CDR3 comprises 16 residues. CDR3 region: CASSQGGASDRYGYTF. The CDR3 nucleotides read TGCGCCAGCAGCCAAGGTGGGGCTTCGGACCGTTATGGCTACACCTTC.

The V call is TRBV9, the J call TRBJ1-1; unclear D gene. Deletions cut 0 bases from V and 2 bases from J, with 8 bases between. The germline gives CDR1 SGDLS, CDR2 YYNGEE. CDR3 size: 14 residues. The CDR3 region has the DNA TGTGCCAGCAGCGTAGGACGTACCAACACTGAAGCTTTCTTT. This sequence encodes CASSVGRTNTEAFF. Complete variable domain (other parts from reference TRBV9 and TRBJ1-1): DSGVTQTPKHLITATGQRVTLRCSPRSGDLSVYWYQQSLDQGLQFLIQYYNGEERAKGNILERFSAQQFPDLHSELNLSSLELGDSALYFCASSVGRTNTEAFFGQGTRLTVV.

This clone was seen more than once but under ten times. This chain's CDR3 is CASSILAGSNTGELFF. The CDR3 bases are TGTGCCAGCAGCATACTAGCCGGATCGAACACCGGGGAGCTGTTTTTT. The chain carries TRBV25-1 and TRBJ2-2; possibly TRBD2 for D (6 bases). CDR3 length: 16 amino acids. Germline lookup yields CDR1 MGHDK and CDR2 SYGVNS. Deletions cut 6 bases from V and 0 bases from J, with 14 bases between.

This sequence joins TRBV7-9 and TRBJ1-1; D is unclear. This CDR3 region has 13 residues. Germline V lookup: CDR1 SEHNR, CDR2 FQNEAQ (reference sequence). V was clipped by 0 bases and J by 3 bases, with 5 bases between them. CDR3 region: CASSLAEHTEAFF. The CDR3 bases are TGTGCCAGCAGCTTAGCTGAACACACTGAAGCTTTCTTT.

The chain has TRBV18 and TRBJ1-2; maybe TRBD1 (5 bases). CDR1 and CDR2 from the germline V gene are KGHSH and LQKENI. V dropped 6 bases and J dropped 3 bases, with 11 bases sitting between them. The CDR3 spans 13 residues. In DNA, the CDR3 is TGTGCCAGCTCGCCAGGGCTCGACTATGGCTACACCTTC. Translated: CASSPGLDYGYTF.

The CDR3 is CASSEDRNEAFF. The CDR3 nucleotides read TGTGCCAGCTCAGAGGACCGGAATGAAGCTTTCTTT. The chain has TRBV18 and TRBJ1-1; D is ambiguous. This CDR3 region has 12 residues. Between the trimmed V and J ends, which lost 5 bases and 7 bases, there was a span of 11 bases. The germline gives CDR1 KGHSH, CDR2 LQKENI. Filled out from reference TRBV18 and TRBJ1-1, the complete variable domain reads NAGVMQNPRHLVRRRGQEARLRCSPMKGHSHVYWYRQLPEEGLKFMVYLQKENIIDESGMPKERFSAEFPKEGPSILRIQQVVRGDSAAYFCASSEDRNEAFFGQGTRLTVV.

CDR3 region: CASSLDRALWDYGYTF. In DNA form, the CDR3 reads TGTGCCAGCAGCTTAGACAGGGCGCTGTGGGACTATGGCTACACCTTC. The chain uses TRBV7-9 and TRBJ1-2, with TRBD1 as a possible D gene (6 bases). The CDR3 loop spans 16 amino acids. Germline loops: CDR1 SEHNR, CDR2 FQNEAQ (reference sequence). The germline V and J ends were trimmed by 1 base and 3 bases, with 15 bases remaining between them.

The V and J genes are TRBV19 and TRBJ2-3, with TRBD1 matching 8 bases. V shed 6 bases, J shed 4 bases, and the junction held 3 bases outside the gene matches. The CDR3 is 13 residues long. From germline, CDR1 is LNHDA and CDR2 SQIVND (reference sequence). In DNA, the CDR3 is TGTGCCAGTAGGAACAGGGGGGCAGATACGCAGTATTTT. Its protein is CASRNRGADTQYF.

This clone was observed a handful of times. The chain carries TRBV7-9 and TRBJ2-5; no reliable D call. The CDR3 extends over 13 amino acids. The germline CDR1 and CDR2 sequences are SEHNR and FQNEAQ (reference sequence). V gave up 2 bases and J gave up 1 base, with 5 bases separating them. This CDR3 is CASSLLSQETQYF. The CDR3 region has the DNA TGTGCCAGCAGCTTACTCTCCCAAGAGACCCAGTACTTC.

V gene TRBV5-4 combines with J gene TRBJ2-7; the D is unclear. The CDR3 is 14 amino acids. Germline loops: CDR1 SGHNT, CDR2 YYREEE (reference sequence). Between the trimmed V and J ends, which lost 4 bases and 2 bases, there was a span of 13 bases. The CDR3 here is CASSPSAHTYEQYF. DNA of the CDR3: TGTGCCAGCAGCCCCTCCGCCCACACCTACGAGCAGTACTTC.

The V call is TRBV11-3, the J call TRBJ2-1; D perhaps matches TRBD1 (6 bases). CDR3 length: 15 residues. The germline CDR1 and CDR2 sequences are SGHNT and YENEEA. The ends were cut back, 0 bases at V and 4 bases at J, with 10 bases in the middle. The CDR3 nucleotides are TGTGCCAGCAGCTTAGAAACGACAGGATACAATGAGCAGTTCTTC. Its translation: CASSLETTGYNEQFF.

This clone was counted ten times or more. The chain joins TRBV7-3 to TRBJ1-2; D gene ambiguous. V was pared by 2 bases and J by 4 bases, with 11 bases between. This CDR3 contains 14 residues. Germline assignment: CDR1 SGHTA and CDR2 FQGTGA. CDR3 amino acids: CASSLDGSGYGYTF. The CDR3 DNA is TGTGCCAGCAGCTTAGACGGATCGGGCTATGGCTACACCTTC.

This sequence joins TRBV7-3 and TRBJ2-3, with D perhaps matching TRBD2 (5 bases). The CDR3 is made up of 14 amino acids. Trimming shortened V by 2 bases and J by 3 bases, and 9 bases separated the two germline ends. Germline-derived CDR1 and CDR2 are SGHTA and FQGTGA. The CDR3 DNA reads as TGTGCCAGCAGCTTACTAGCTGGGACAGATACGCAGTATTTT. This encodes CASSLLAGTDTQYF.

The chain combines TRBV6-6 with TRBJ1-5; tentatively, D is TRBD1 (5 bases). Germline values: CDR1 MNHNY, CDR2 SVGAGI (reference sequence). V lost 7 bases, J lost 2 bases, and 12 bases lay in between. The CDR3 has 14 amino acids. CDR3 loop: CASTQGGGNQPQHF. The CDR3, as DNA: TGTGCCAGCACCCAGGGTGGCGGCAATCAGCCCCAGCATTTT.

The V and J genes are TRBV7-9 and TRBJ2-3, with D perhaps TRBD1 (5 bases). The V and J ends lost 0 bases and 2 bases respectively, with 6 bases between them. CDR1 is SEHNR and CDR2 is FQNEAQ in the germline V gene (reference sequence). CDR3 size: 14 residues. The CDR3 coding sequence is TGTGCCAGCAGCTTAGCAGGGGCCACAGATACGCAGTATTTT. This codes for CASSLAGATDTQYF.

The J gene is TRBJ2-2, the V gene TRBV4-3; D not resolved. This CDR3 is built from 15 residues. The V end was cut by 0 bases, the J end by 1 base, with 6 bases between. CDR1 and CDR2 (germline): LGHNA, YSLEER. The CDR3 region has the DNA TGCGCCAGCAGCCAAGAAATAGGGAACACCGGGGAGCTGTTTTTT. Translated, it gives CASSQEIGNTGELFF.